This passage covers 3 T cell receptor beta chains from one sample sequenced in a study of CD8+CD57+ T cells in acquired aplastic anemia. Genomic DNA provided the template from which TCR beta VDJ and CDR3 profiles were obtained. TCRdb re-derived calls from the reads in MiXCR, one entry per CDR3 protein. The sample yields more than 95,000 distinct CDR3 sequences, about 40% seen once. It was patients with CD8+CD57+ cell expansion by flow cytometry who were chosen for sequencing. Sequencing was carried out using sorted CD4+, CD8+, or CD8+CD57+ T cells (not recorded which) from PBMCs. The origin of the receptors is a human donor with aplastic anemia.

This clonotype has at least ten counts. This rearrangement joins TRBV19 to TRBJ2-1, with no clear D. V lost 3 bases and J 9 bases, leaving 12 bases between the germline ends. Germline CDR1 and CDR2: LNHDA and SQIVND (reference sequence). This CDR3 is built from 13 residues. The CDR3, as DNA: TGTGCCAGTAGTATCCTGTCGTACCCTGAGCAGTTCTTC. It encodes CASSILSYPEQFF. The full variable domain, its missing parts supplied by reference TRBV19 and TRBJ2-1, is DGGITQSPKYLFRKEGQNVTLSCEQNLNHDAMYWYRQDPGQGLRLIYYSQIVNDFQKGDIAEGYSVSREKKESFPLTVTSAQKNPTAFYLCASSILSYPEQFFGPGTRLTVL.

The chain's CDR3 is CASGEEGYEQYV. The CDR3 DNA reads TGTGCCAGCGGTGAGGAGGGCTACGAGCAGTACGTC. V and J are TRBV10-2 and TRBJ2-7; possibly TRBD2 for D (6 bases). Germline V gene data show CDR1 as WSHSY and CDR2 as SAAADI. CDR3 length: 12 residues.

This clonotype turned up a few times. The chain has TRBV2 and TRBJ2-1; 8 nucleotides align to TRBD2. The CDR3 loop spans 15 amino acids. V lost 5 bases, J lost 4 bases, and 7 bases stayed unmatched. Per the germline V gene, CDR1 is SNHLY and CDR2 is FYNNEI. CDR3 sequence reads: CASSLVGGAYNEQFF. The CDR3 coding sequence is TGTGCCAGCAGTTTAGTCGGGGGGGCTTACAATGAGCAGTTCTTC. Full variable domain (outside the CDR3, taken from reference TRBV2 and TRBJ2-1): EPEVTQTPSHQVTQMGQEVILRCVPISNHLYFYWYRQILGQKVEFLVSFYNNEISEKSEIFDDQFSVERPDGSNFTLKIRSTKLEDSAMYFCASSLVGGAYNEQFFGPGTRLTVL.